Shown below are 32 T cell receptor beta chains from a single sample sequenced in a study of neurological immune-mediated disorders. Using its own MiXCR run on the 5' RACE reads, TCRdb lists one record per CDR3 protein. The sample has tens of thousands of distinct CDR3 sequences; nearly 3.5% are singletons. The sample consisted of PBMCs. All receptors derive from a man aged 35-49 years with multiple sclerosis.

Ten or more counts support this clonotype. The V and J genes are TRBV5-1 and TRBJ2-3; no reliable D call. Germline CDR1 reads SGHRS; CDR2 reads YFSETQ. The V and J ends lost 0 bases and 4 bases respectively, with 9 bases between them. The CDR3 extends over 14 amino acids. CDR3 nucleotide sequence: TGCGCCAGCAGCTTGGCCGATCCATCAGATACGCAGTATTTT. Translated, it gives CASSLADPSDTQYF.

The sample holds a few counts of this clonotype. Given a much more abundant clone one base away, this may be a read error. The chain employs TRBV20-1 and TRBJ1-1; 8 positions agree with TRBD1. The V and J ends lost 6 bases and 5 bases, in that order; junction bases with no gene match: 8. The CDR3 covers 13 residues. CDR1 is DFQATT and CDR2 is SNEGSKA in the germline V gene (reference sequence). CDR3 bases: TGCAGTGCGAAGGGGGACAGGCGGACTGAAGCTTTCTTT. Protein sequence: CSAKGDRRTEAFF.

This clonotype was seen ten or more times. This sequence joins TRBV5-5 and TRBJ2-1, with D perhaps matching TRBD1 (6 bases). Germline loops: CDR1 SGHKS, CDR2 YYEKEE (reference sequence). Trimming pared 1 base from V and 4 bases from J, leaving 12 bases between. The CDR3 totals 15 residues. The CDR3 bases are TGTGCCAGCAGCTTGTCCGGTCAGGGGTACAATGAGCAGTTCTTC. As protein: CASSLSGQGYNEQFF.

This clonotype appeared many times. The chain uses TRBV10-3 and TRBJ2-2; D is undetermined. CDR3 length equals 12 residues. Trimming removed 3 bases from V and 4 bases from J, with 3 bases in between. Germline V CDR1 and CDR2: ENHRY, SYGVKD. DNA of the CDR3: TGTGCCATCAGTGATTTCACCGGGGAGCTGTTTTTT. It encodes CAISDFTGELFF.

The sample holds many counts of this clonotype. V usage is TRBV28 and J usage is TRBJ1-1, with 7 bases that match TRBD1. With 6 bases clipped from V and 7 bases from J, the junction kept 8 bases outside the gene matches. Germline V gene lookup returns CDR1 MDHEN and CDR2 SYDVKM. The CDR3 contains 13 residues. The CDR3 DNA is TGTGCCAGCAGGACAGACAGGGAGGGTGAAGCTTTCTTT. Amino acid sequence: CASRTDREGEAFF.

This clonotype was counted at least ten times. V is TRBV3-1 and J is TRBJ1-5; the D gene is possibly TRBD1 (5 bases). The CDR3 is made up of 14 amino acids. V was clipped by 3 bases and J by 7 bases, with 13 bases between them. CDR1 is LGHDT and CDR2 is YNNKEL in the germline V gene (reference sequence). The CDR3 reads CASSQSGRGQPQHF. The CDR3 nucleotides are TGTGCCAGCAGCCAGTCCGGGCGGGGGCAGCCCCAGCATTTT.

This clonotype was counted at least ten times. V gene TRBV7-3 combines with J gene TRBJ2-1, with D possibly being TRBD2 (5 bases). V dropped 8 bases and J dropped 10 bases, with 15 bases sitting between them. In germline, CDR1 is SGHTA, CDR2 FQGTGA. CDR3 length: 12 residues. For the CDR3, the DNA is TGTGCCAGCTTGAGCCCTCCGGGGGAGCAGTTCTTC. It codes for CASLSPPGEQFF.

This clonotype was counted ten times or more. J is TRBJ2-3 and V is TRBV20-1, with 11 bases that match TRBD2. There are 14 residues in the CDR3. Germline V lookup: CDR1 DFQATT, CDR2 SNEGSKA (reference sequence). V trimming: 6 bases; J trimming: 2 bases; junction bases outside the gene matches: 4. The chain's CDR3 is CSAPSGGNTDTQYF. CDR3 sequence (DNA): TGCAGTGCACCTAGCGGGGGGAACACAGATACGCAGTATTTT.

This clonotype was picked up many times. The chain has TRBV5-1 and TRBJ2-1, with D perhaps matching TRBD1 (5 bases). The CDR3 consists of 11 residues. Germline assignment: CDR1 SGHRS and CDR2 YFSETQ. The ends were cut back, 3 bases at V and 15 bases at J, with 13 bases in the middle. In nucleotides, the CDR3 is TGCGCCAGCAGCTCGGACAAGGCGCGGTTCTTC. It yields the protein CASSSDKARFF.

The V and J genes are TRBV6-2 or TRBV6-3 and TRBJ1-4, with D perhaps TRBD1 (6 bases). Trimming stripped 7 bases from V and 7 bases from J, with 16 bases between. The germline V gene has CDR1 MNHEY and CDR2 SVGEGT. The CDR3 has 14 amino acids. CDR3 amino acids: CASMGGVSREKLFF. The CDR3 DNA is TGTGCCAGCATGGGGGGCGTTTCCCGTGAAAAACTGTTTTTT.

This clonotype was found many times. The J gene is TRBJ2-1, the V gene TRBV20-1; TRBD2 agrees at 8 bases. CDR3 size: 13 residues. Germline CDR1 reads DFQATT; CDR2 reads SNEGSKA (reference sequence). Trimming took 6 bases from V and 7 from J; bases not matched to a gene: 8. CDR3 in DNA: TGCAGTGCCGCCACGGGCGGGGGGAATGAGCAGTTCTTC. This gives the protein CSAATGGGNEQFF.

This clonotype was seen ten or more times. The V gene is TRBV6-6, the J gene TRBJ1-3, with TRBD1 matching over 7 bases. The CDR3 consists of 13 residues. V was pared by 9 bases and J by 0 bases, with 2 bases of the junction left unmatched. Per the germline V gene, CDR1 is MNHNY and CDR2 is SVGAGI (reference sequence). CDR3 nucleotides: TGTGCCAGTGAGGGGGCCTCTGGAAACACCATATATTTT. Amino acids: CASEGASGNTIYF.

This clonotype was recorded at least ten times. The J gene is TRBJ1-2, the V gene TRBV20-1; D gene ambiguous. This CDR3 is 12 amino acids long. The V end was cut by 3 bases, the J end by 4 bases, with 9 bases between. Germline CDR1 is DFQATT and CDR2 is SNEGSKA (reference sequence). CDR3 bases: TGCAGTGCTAGTATGGAGGCCTATGGCTACACCTTC. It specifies CSASMEAYGYTF.

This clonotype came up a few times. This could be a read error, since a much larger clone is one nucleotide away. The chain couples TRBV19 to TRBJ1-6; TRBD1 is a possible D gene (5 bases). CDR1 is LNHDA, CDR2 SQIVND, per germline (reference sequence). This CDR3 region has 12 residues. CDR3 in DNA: TGTGCCAGCGGGACGTATAATTCACACCTCCACTTT. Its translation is CASGTYNSHLHF.

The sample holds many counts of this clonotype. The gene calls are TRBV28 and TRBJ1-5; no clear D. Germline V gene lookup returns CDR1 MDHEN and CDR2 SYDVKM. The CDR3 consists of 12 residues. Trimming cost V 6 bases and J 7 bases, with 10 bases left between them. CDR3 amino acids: CASSTTEQPQHF. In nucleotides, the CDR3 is TGTGCCAGCAGCACGACGGAGCAGCCCCAGCATTTT. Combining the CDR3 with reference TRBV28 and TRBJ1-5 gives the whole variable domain DVKVTQSSRYLVKRTGEKVFLECVQDMDHENMFWYRQDPGLGLRLIYFSYDVKMKEKGDIPEGYSVSREKKERFSLILESASTNQTSMYLCASSTTEQPQHFGDGTRLSIL.

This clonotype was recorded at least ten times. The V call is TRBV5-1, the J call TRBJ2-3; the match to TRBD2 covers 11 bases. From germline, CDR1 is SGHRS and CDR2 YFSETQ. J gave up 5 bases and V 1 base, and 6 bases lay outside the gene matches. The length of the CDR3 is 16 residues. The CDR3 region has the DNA TGCGCCAGCAGCTTGTCATCTAGCGGGAGGATAGATACGCAGTATTTT. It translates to CASSLSSSGRIDTQYF.

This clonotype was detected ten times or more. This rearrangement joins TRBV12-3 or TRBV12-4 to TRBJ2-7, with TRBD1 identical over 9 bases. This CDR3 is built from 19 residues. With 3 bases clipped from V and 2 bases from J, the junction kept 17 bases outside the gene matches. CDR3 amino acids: CASSLVPGQGRVWAYEQYF. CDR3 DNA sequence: TGTGCCAGCAGTTTGGTCCCGGGACAGGGACGGGTTTGGGCCTACGAGCAGTACTTC.

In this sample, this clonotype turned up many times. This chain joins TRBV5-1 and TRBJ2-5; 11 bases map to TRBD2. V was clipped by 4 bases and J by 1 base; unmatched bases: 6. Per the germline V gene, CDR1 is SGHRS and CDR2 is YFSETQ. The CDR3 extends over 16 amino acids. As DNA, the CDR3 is TGCGCCAGCAGCGCGGGACTAGCGGACCTCCAAGAGACCCAGTACTTC. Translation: CASSAGLADLQETQYF.

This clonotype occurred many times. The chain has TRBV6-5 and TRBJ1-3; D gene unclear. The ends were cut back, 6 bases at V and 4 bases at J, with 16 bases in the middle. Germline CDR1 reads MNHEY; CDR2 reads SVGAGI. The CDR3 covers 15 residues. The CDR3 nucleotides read TGTGCCAGCAGGGTTAAGGCCACGTTCGGAAACACCATATATTTT. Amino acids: CASRVKATFGNTIYF.

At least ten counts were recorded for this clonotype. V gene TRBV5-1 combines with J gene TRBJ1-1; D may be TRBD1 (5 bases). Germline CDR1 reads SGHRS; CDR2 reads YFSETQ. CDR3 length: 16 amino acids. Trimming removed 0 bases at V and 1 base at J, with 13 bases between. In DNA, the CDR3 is TGCGCCAGCAGCTTGGATCCCCAGGGCGAGAACACTGAAGCTTTCTTT. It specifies CASSLDPQGENTEAFF.

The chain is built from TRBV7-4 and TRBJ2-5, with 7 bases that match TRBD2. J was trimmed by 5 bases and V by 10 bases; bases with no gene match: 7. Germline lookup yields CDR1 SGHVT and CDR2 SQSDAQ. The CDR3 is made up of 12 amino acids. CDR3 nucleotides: TGTGCCACCCCTAGGCGGGGGGAGACCCAGTACTTC. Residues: CATPRRGETQYF.

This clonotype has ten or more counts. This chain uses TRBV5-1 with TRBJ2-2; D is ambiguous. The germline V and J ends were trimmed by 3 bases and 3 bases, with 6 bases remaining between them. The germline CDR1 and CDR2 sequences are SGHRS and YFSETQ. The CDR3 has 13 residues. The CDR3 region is CASSSVDTGELFF. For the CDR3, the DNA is TGCGCCAGCAGCTCTGTGGACACCGGGGAGCTGTTTTTT.

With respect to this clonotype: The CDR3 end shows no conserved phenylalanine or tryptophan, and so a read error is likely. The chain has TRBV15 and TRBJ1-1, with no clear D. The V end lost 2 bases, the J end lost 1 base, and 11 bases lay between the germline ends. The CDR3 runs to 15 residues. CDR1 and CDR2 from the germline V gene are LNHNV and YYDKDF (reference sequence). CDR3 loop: CATSRKTPANTEAFL. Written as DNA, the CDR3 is TGTGCCACCAGCAGAAAAACTCCGGCGAACACTGAAGCTTTCCTT.

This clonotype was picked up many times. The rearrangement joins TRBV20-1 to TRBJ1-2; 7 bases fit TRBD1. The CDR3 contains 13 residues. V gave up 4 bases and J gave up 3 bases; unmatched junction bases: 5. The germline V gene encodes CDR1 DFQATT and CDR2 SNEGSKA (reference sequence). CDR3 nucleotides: TGCAGTGCTACAGGACAGGATGACTATGGCTACACCTTC. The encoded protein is CSATGQDDYGYTF.

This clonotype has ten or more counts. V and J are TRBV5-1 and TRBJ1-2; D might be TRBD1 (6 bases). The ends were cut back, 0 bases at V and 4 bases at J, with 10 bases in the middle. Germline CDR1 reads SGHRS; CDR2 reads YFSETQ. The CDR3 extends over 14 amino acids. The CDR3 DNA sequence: TGCGCCAGCAGCTTGGCCCAGGGGACCTATGGCTACACCTTC. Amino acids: CASSLAQGTYGYTF.

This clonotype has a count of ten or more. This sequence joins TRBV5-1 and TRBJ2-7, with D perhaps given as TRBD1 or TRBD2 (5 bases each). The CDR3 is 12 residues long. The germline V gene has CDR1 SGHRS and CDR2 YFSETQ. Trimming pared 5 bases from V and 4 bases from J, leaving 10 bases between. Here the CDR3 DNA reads TGCGCCAGCAGTTGGGACGGATACGAGCAGTACTTC. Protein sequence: CASSWDGYEQYF.

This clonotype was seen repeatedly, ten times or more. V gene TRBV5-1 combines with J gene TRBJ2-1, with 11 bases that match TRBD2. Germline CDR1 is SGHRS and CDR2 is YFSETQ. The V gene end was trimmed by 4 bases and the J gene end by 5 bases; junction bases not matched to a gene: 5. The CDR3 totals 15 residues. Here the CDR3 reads CASSEGTSGHNEQFF. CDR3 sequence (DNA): TGCGCCAGCAGCGAGGGGACTAGCGGTCACAATGAGCAGTTCTTC.

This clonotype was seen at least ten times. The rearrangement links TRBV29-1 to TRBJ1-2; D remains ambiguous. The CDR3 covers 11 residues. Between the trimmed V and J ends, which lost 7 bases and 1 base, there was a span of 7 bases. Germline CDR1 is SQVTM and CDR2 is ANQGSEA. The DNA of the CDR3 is TGCAGCGCGGGAGATAACTATGGCTACACCTTC. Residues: CSAGDNYGYTF.

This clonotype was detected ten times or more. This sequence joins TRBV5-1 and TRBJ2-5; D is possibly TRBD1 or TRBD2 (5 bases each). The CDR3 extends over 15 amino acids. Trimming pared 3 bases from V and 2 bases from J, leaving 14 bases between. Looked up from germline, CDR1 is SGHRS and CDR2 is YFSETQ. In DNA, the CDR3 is TGCGCCAGCAGCTCCGGAAGGGGAGTACAAGAGACCCAGTACTTC. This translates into CASSSGRGVQETQYF.

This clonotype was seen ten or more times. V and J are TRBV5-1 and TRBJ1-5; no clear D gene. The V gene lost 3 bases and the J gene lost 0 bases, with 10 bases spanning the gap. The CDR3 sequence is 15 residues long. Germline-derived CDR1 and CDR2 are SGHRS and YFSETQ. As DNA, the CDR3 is TGCGCCAGCAGCTCACAGCCAGATAGCAATCAGCCCCAGCATTTT. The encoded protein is CASSSQPDSNQPQHF.

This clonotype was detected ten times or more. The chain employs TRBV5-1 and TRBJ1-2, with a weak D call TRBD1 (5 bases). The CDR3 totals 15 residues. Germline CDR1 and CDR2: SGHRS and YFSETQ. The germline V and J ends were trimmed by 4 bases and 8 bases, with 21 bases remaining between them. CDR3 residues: CASSTLMRGPAGYTF. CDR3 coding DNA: TGCGCCAGCAGCACCTTAATGAGGGGACCAGCGGGCTACACCTTC.

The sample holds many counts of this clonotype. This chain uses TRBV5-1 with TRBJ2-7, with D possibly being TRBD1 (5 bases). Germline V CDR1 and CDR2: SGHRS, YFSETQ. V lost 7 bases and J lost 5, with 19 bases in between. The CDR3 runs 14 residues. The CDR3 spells CASGVKGTGHEQYF. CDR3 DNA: TGCGCCAGCGGTGTTAAGGGAACAGGCCACGAGCAGTACTTC.